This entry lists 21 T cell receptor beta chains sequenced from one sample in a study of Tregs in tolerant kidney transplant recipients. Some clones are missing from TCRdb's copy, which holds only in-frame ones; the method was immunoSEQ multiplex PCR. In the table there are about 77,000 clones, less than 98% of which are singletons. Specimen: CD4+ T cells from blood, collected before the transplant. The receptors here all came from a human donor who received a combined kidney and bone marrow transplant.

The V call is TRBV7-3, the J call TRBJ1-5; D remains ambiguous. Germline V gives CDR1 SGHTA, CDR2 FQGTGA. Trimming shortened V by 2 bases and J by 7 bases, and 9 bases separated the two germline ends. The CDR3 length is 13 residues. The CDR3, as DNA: TGTGCCAGCAGCTTATCTCCCGGGCAGCCCCAGCATTTT. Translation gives CASSLSPGQPQHF.

In DNA, the CDR3 is TGTGCCAGCAGCTTGGACAGGGAAAACGAGCAGTACTTC. Translating it yields CASSLDRENEQYF. The chain couples TRBV7-2 to TRBJ2-7; 8 bases match TRBD1. CDR1 is SGHTA, CDR2 FQGNSA, per germline. This CDR3 comprises 13 residues. Trimming at V came to 3 bases and at J to 5 bases, leaving 3 bases not matched to a gene. Together with reference TRBV7-2 and TRBJ2-7, the CDR3 gives the full variable domain: GAGVSQSPSNKVTEKGKDVELRCDPISGHTALYWYRQSLGQGLEFLIYFQGNSAPDKSGLPSDRFSAERTGGSVSTLTIQRTQQEDSAVYLCASSLDRENEQYFGPGTRLTVT.

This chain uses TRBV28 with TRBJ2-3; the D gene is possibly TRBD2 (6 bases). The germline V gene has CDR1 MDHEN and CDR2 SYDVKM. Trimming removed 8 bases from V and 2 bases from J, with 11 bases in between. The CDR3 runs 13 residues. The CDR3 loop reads CASSREDTDTQYF. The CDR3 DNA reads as TGTGCCAGCTCCAGGGAGGACACAGATACGCAGTATTTT.

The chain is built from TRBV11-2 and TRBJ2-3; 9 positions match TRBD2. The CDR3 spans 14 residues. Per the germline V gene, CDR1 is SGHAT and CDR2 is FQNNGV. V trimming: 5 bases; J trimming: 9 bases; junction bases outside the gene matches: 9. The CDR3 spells CASSRTGLAQTQYF. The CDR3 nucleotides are TGTGCCAGCAGCCGTACCGGACTAGCGCAAACGCAGTATTTT.

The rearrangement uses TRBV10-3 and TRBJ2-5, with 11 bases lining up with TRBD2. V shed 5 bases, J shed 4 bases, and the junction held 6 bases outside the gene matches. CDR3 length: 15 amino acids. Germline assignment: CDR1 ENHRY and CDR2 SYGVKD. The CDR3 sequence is CAISLTSGVGETQYF. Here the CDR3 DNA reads TGTGCCATCAGTTTGACTAGCGGGGTAGGAGAGACCCAGTACTTC.

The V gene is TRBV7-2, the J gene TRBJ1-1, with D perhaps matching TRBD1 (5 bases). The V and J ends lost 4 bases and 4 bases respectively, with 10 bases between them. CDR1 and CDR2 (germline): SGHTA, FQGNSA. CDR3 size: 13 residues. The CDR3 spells CASSYTGSTEAFF. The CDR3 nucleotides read TGTGCCAGCAGCTATACAGGAAGCACTGAAGCTTTCTTT.

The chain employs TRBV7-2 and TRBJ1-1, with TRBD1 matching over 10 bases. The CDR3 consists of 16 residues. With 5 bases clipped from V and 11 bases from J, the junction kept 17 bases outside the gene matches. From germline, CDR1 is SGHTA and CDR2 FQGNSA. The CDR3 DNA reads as TGTGCCAGCAGCCCTAGGTTGACAGGGGGCGTGGTTGTGGCTTTCTTT. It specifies CASSPRLTGGVVVAFF.

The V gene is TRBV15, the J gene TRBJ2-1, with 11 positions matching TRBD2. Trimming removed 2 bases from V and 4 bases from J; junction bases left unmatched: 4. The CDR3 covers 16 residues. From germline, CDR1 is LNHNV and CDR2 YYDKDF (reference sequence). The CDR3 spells CATSRTSGGRYNEQFF. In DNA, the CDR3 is TGTGCCACCAGCAGAACTAGCGGGGGTCGATACAATGAGCAGTTCTTC.

CDR3 residues: CASSPRTLSSTDTQYF. The DNA for the CDR3 is TGTGCCAGCTCACCACGTACACTATCGAGCACAGATACGCAGTATTTT. The V gene is TRBV18, the J gene TRBJ2-3; D unresolved. The CDR3 totals 16 residues. CDR1 is KGHSH and CDR2 is LQKENI in the germline V gene. Trimming removed 1 base at V and 0 bases at J, with 11 bases between.

Here the CDR3 DNA reads TGTGCCTGGAGTGTTTCGGGTTTTAATCAGCCCCAGCATTTT. It is translated as CAWSVSGFNQPQHF. This chain uses TRBV30 with TRBJ1-5; D remains ambiguous. This CDR3 has 14 amino acids. Trimming stripped 0 bases from V and 4 bases from J, with 10 bases between. Looked up from germline, CDR1 is GTSNPN and CDR2 is SVGIG (reference sequence).

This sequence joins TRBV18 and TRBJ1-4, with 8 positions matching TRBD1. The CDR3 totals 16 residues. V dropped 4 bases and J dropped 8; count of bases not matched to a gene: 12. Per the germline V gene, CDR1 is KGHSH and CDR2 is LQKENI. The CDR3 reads CASSLGQAGVGEKLFF. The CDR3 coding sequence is TGTGCCAGCTCACTGGGACAGGCGGGAGTTGGGGAAAAACTGTTTTTT.

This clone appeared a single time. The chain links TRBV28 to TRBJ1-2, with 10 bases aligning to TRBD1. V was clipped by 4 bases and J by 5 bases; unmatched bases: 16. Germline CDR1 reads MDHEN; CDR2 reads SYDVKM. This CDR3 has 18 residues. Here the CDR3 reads CASSSPNSIGQGVYGYTF. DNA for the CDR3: TGTGCCAGCAGTTCACCTAACTCCATCGGACAGGGGGTTTATGGCTACACCTTC.

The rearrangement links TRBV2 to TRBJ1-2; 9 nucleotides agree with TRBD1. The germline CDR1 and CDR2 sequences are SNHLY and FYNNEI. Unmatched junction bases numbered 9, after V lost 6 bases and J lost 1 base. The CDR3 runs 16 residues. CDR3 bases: TGTGCCAGCAGACGAACAGGGGGCAGGGGTAACTATGGCTACACCTTC. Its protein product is CASRRTGGRGNYGYTF.

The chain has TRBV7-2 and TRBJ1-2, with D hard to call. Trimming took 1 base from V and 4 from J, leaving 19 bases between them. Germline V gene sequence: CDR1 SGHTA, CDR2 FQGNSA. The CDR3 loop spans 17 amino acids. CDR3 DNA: TGTGCCAGCAGCTTAGGAGGGTCCCCCGGGCTCGGCTATGGCTACACCTTC. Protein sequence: CASSLGGSPGLGYGYTF.

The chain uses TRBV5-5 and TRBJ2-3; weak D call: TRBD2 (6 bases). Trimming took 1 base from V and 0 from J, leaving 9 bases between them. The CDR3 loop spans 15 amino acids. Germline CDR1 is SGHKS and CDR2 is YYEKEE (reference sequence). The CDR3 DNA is TGTGCCAGCAGCTTGAGGAGGGGAAGCACAGATACGCAGTATTTT. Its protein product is CASSLRRGSTDTQYF.

The CDR3 bases are TGTGCCAGCAGTTTATTTGGCGGAAGCTCCTACGAGCAGTACTTC. It is translated as CASSLFGGSSYEQYF. V gene TRBV28 combines with J gene TRBJ2-7; no definite D call. The germline V gene has CDR1 MDHEN and CDR2 SYDVKM. The ends were cut back, 1 base at V and 0 bases at J, with 10 bases in the middle. The CDR3 extends over 15 amino acids.

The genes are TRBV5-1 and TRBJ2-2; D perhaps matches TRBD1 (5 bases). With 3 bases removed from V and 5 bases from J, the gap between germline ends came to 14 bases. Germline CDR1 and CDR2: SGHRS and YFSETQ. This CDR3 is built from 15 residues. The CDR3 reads CASSSLRQSTGELFF. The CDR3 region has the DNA TGCGCCAGCAGCTCCCTTCGACAGTCAACCGGGGAGCTGTTTTTT.

In DNA, the CDR3 is TGTGCCAGCAGCCTCATGACACGAACGAACTATGGCTACACCTTC. Encoded protein: CASSLMTRTNYGYTF. This rearrangement joins TRBV6-1 to TRBJ1-2, with no clear D. The germline V and J ends were trimmed by 6 bases and 2 bases, with 16 bases remaining between them. Germline V gene data show CDR1 as MNHNS and CDR2 as SASEGT. The CDR3 consists of 15 residues.

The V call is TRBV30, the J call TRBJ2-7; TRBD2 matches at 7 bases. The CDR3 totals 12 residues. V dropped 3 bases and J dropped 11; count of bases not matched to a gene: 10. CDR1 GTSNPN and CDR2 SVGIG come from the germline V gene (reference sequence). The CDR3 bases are TGTGCCTGGAGAACTAGCGAGCTGATGGAGTACTTC. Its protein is CAWRTSELMEYF.

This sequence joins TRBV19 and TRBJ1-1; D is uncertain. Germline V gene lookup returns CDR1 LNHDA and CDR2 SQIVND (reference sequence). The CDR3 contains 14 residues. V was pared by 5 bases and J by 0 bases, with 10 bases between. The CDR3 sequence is CASSLSRLNTEAFF. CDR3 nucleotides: TGTGCCAGTAGTTTGTCCAGGCTGAACACTGAAGCTTTCTTT.

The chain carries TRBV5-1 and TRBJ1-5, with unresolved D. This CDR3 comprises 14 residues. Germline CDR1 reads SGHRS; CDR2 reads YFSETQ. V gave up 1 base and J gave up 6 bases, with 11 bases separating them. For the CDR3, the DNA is TGCGCCAGCAGCTTGAACGAGGGCAGTCAGCCCCAGCATTTT. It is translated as CASSLNEGSQPQHF. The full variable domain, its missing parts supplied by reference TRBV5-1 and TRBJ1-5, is KAGVTQTPRYLIKTRGQQVTLSCSPISGHRSVSWYQQTPGQGLQFLFEYFSETQRNKGNFPGRFSGRQFSNSRSEMNVSTLELGDSALYLCASSLNEGSQPQHFGDGTRLSIL.